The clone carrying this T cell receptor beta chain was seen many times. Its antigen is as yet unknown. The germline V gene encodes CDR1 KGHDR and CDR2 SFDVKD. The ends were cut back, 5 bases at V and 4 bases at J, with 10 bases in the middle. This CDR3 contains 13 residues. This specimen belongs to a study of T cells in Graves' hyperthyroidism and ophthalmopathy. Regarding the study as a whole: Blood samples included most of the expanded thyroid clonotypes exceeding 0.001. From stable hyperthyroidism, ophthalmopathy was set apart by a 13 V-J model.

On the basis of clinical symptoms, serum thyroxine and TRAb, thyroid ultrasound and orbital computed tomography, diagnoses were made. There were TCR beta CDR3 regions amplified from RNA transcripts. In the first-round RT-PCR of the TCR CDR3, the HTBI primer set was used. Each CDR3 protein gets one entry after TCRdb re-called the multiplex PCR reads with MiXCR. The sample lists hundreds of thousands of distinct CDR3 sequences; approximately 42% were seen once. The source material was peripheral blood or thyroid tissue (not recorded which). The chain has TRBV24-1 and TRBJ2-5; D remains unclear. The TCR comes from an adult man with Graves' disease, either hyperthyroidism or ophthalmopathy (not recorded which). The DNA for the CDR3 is TGTGCCACCAGTGGGGTTTCGGGAGAGACCCAGTACTTC. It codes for CATSGVSGETQYF.